The 3 T cell receptor beta chains reported below all come from one sample, sequenced in a study of blood T cell repertoires in COVID-19. Here immunoSEQ multiplex PCR was the method, and the copy in TCRdb shows in-frame clones only, minus some. The sample records some 70,000 clones, roughly 73% being singletons. Sequencing was performed on peripheral blood. All receptors come from a woman aged 60-75 years with acute or convalescent COVID-19.

DNA of the CDR3: TGTGCCAGCAGCTTAGCGGGCGGGATTAACACAGATACGCAGTATTTT. Amino acids: CASSLAGGINTDTQYF. The gene calls are TRBV11-2 and TRBJ2-3, with a possible D match to TRBD2 (6 bases). The V end was cut by 1 base, the J end by 2 bases, with 13 bases between. CDR1 and CDR2 from the germline V gene are SGHAT and FQNNGV. There are 16 residues in the CDR3.

CDR3 region: CASIGQGNEQYF. In DNA form, the CDR3 reads TGCGCCAGCATCGGCCAGGGGAACGAGCAGTACTTC. The chain links TRBV10-2 to TRBJ2-7; D possibly corresponds to TRBD1 (6 bases). Trimming removed 7 bases from V and 5 bases from J, with 12 bases in between. CDR1 is WSHSY and CDR2 is SAAADI in the germline V gene. CDR3 length: 12 amino acids.

This chain joins TRBV2 and TRBJ2-1; 11 nucleotides agree with TRBD2. The CDR3 has 17 amino acids. Germline CDR1 is SNHLY and CDR2 is FYNNEI. V trimming: 2 bases; J trimming: 9 bases; junction bases outside the gene matches: 12. The CDR3 protein is CASSEWDSGGARGEQFF. CDR3 coding DNA: TGTGCCAGCAGTGAATGGGATAGCGGGGGGGCACGCGGTGAGCAGTTCTTC.